Listed below are T cell receptor beta chains from one sample, sequenced in a study of CD8 T cells in Susac syndrome. MiXCR was run by TCRdb on the immunoSEQ multiplex PCR reads, yielding one entry per CDR3 protein. Of hundreds of thousands of distinct CDR3 sequences listed, around nine tenths are singletons. Sequenced: CD8+ T cells from PBMCs. The receptors come from a human donor with multiple sclerosis. Both conserved end residues are part of each CDR3. A D gene is named only where the DNA matches it firmly. Size is stated for part of the rows, as once, few or many counts, or as a class when the clone is expanded.

cdr3_aa: CSSTGAANLNEQFF
cdr3_nt: TGCAGTAGTACAGGGGCCGCTAACCTTAATGAGCAGTTCTTC
d_call: TRBD1
clone_size: .
j_call: TRBJ2-1
v_call: TRBV29-1

cdr3_aa: CASSQVRGAMSYGYTF
cdr3_nt: TGCGCCAGCAGCCAAGTGCGGGGGGCGATGAGCTATGGCTACACCTTC
d_call: .
clone_size: .
j_call: TRBJ1-2
v_call: TRBV4-3

cdr3_aa: CASSQVLGADTQYF
cdr3_nt: TGTGCCAGCAGCCAAGTTCTAGGGGCCGATACGCAGTATTTT
d_call: .
clone_size: .
j_call: TRBJ2-3
v_call: TRBV3-1

cdr3_aa: CASSVAGLGQGEQYF
cdr3_nt: TGTGCCAGCAGCGTAGCGGGGCTGGGACAGGGCGAGCAGTACTTC
d_call: TRBD1
clone_size: .
j_call: TRBJ2-7
v_call: TRBV9

cdr3_aa: CASSLGEDGETQYF
cdr3_nt: TGTGCCAGCAGCTTAGGGGAGGATGGAGAGACCCAGTACTTC
d_call: .
clone_size: .
j_call: TRBJ2-5
v_call: TRBV7-9

cdr3_aa: CATSRDWEEAGGYTF
cdr3_nt: TGTGCCACCAGCAGAGATTGGGAGGAGGCGGGCGGCTACACCTTC
d_call: .
clone_size: .
j_call: TRBJ1-2
v_call: TRBV15

cdr3_aa: CASSKETPNTEAFF
cdr3_nt: TGTGCCAGTAGTAAAGAGACCCCGAACACTGAAGCTTTCTTT
d_call: .
clone_size: .
j_call: TRBJ1-1
v_call: TRBV19

cdr3_aa: CASSPIYGNSPLHF
cdr3_nt: TGTGCCAGCAGTCCTATTTATGGGAATTCACCCCTCCACTTT
d_call: .
clone_size: .
j_call: TRBJ1-6
v_call: TRBV11-2

cdr3_aa: CASSQDLPSGSYEQYF
cdr3_nt: TGTGCCAGCAGCCAAGACCTTCCTAGCGGGAGTTACGAGCAGTACTTC
d_call: TRBD2
clone_size: .
j_call: TRBJ2-7
v_call: TRBV4-2

cdr3_aa: CASSPWAGGNTGELFF
cdr3_nt: TGCGCCAGCAGCCCTTGGGCCGGGGGGAACACCGGGGAGCTGTTTTTT
d_call: .
clone_size: .
j_call: TRBJ2-2
v_call: TRBV4-1

cdr3_aa: CATTFGLTDTQYF
cdr3_nt: TGTGCCACCACCTTCGGACTTACAGATACGCAGTATTTT
d_call: .
clone_size: .
j_call: TRBJ2-3
v_call: TRBV24-1

cdr3_aa: CASRLLSWGGTEAFF
cdr3_nt: TGTGCCAGCAGACTCCTATCTTGGGGGGGCACTGAAGCTTTCTTT
d_call: .
clone_size: .
j_call: TRBJ1-1
v_call: TRBV6-5

cdr3_aa: CAISLRTGIKAFF
cdr3_nt: TGTGCCATCAGCCTTCGTACAGGGATTAAAGCTTTCTTT
d_call: .
clone_size: .
j_call: TRBJ1-1
v_call: TRBV10-3

cdr3_aa: CASSSSLGGGYTF
cdr3_nt: TGTGCCAGCAGTTCATCCTTGGGGGGAGGCTACACCTTC
d_call: .
clone_size: .
j_call: TRBJ1-2
v_call: TRBV12-3/TRBV12-4

cdr3_aa: CASSPVVGTYEQYF
cdr3_nt: TGTGCCAGCAGCCCCGTGGTAGGGACCTACGAGCAGTACTTC
d_call: .
clone_size: .
j_call: TRBJ2-7
v_call: TRBV14

cdr3_aa: CASRKGLAGETQYF
cdr3_nt: TGTGCCAGCAGGAAGGGACTAGCTGGGGAGACCCAGTACTTC
d_call: TRBD2
clone_size: .
j_call: TRBJ2-5
v_call: TRBV27

cdr3_aa: CSADSRPQGDDGYTF
cdr3_nt: TGCAGTGCCGATAGCCGTCCCCAGGGTGATGATGGCTACACCTTC
d_call: .
clone_size: once
j_call: TRBJ1-2
v_call: TRBV20-1

cdr3_aa: CASSGSEDTQYF
cdr3_nt: TGTGCCAGCAGCGGTAGTGAAGATACGCAGTATTTT
d_call: .
clone_size: .
j_call: TRBJ2-3
v_call: TRBV9

cdr3_aa: CAGGDSLFEKLFF
cdr3_nt: TGTGCCGGGGGGGACAGTTTATTCGAAAAACTGTTTTTT
d_call: TRBD1
clone_size: .
j_call: TRBJ1-4
v_call: TRBV7-9

cdr3_aa: CASSLYGSADEQYF
cdr3_nt: TGTGCCAGCAGTCTCTACGGGAGCGCCGACGAGCAGTACTTC
d_call: .
clone_size: .
j_call: TRBJ2-7
v_call: TRBV28

cdr3_aa: CASSLVGADTEAFF
cdr3_nt: TGTGCCAGCAGCTTGGTCGGGGCGGACACTGAAGCTTTCTTT
d_call: .
clone_size: .
j_call: TRBJ1-1
v_call: TRBV13

cdr3_aa: CASSVAVSPGQGGSGTGELFF
cdr3_nt: TGTGCCAGCAGCGTAGCCGTCTCCCCGGGACAGGGAGGAAGCGGCACCGGGGAGCTGTTTTTT
d_call: TRBD1
clone_size: .
j_call: TRBJ2-2
v_call: TRBV9

cdr3_aa: CASQDSGDTEAFF
cdr3_nt: TGTGCCAGCCAGGATTCCGGGGACACTGAAGCCTTCTTT
d_call: .
clone_size: .
j_call: TRBJ1-1
v_call: TRBV6-2/TRBV6-3

cdr3_aa: CASWGGQDIQYF
cdr3_nt: TGTGCCAGCTGGGGAGGGCAGGACATTCAGTACTTC
d_call: TRBD2
clone_size: .
j_call: TRBJ2-4
v_call: TRBV7-9

cdr3_aa: CASSPRGAVGPEAFF
cdr3_nt: TGTGCCAGCAGCCCTAGGGGGGCAGTTGGTCCTGAAGCTTTCTTT
d_call: .
clone_size: .
j_call: TRBJ1-1
v_call: TRBV3-1

cdr3_aa: CASSRGTGKNIQYF
cdr3_nt: TGTGCCAGCAGCCGTGGGACAGGGAAAAACATTCAGTACTTC
d_call: TRBD1
clone_size: few
j_call: TRBJ2-4
v_call: TRBV4-2

cdr3_aa: CASSEGAYNEQFF
cdr3_nt: TGCGCCAGCAGCGAGGGCGCCTACAATGAGCAGTTCTTC
d_call: .
clone_size: .
j_call: TRBJ2-1
v_call: TRBV4-3

cdr3_aa: CASSLKFNEQFF
cdr3_nt: TGTGCCAGCAGCTTAAAGTTCAATGAGCAGTTCTTC
d_call: .
clone_size: .
j_call: TRBJ2-1
v_call: TRBV5-6

cdr3_aa: CASSNQGTGGSYNEQFF
cdr3_nt: TGTGCCAGCAGTAATCAAGGGACAGGGGGCTCCTACAATGAGCAGTTCTTC
d_call: TRBD1
clone_size: .
j_call: TRBJ2-1
v_call: TRBV12-3/TRBV12-4

cdr3_aa: CASSQFPDSATNEKLFF
cdr3_nt: TGTGCCAGCAGCCAGTTCCCCGACAGTGCAACTAATGAAAAACTGTTTTTT
d_call: .
clone_size: .
j_call: TRBJ1-4
v_call: TRBV7-9

cdr3_aa: CASSQDHDGVGYGYTF
cdr3_nt: TGCGCCAGCAGCCAAGATCATGACGGGGTCGGGTATGGCTACACCTTC
d_call: .
clone_size: .
j_call: TRBJ1-2
v_call: TRBV4-1

cdr3_aa: CASSEQVVRGPPYGYTF
cdr3_nt: TGTGCCAGCAGTGAACAGGTTGTAAGGGGGCCCCCCTATGGCTACACCTTC
d_call: TRBD1
clone_size: .
j_call: TRBJ1-2
v_call: TRBV25-1

cdr3_aa: CASSWDSHEQYF
cdr3_nt: TGTGCCAGCAGCTGGGACAGCCACGAGCAGTACTTC
d_call: TRBD1
clone_size: .
j_call: TRBJ2-7
v_call: TRBV2

cdr3_aa: CASSLGRGPLRADTQYF
cdr3_nt: TGTGCCAGCAGCCTAGGCCGGGGCCCCCTCCGGGCAGATACGCAGTATTTT
d_call: .
clone_size: once
j_call: TRBJ2-3
v_call: TRBV11-3

cdr3_aa: CASSHGGIDTQYF
cdr3_nt: TGTGCCAGCAGCCACGGCGGCATAGATACGCAGTATTTT
d_call: .
clone_size: .
j_call: TRBJ2-3
v_call: TRBV6-5

cdr3_aa: CASSSRGRDYQETQYF
cdr3_nt: TGTGCCAGCAGTTCCCGAGGCAGGGATTACCAAGAGACCCAGTACTTC
d_call: .
clone_size: .
j_call: TRBJ2-5
v_call: TRBV6-5

cdr3_aa: CATSGGAGVHEQFF
cdr3_nt: TGTGCCACCAGCGGGGGAGCGGGAGTCCATGAGCAGTTCTTC
d_call: TRBD2
clone_size: .
j_call: TRBJ2-1
v_call: TRBV15

cdr3_aa: CASMPGTVSYEQYF
cdr3_nt: TGCGCCAGCATGCCCGGGACGGTCTCCTACGAGCAGTACTTC
d_call: .
clone_size: .
j_call: TRBJ2-7
v_call: TRBV5-1

cdr3_aa: CSARDDESSTDTQYF
cdr3_nt: TGCAGTGCTAGAGATGACGAGTCGAGCACAGATACGCAGTATTTT
d_call: .
clone_size: .
j_call: TRBJ2-3
v_call: TRBV20-1

cdr3_aa: CASSLSVGALRETQYF
cdr3_nt: TGTGCCAGCAGTTTATCGGTAGGGGCGCTTAGAGAGACCCAGTACTTC
d_call: .
clone_size: .
j_call: TRBJ2-5
v_call: TRBV28

cdr3_aa: CASSPEGRAYEQYF
cdr3_nt: TGTGCCAGCAGCCCCGAGGGAAGAGCCTACGAGCAGTACTTC
d_call: .
clone_size: .
j_call: TRBJ2-7
v_call: TRBV12-3/TRBV12-4

cdr3_aa: CASSLDKPMYNEQFF
cdr3_nt: TGTGCCAGCAGCTTAGATAAGCCTATGTACAATGAGCAGTTCTTC
d_call: .
clone_size: .
j_call: TRBJ2-1
v_call: TRBV7-2

cdr3_aa: CASSLTLQVNTEAFF
cdr3_nt: TGTGCCAGCAGCTTGACCCTTCAGGTGAACACTGAAGCTTTCTTT
d_call: .
clone_size: .
j_call: TRBJ1-1
v_call: TRBV13

cdr3_aa: CASSPSPQEKEKLFF
cdr3_nt: TGTGCCAGCAGCCCAAGCCCTCAGGAGAAGGAAAAACTGTTTTTT
d_call: .
clone_size: .
j_call: TRBJ1-4
v_call: TRBV12-3/TRBV12-4

cdr3_aa: CATSEGTSDTGELFF
cdr3_nt: TGTGCCACCAGTGAAGGGACATCTGACACCGGGGAGCTGTTTTTT
d_call: .
clone_size: once
j_call: TRBJ2-2
v_call: TRBV24-1

cdr3_aa: CSVGTSGPYNEQFF
cdr3_nt: TGCAGCGTGGGGACTAGCGGCCCCTACAATGAGCAGTTCTTC
d_call: TRBD2
clone_size: once
j_call: TRBJ2-1
v_call: TRBV29-1

cdr3_aa: CATSDFVADTQYF
cdr3_nt: TGTGCCACCAGTGATTTCGTTGCAGATACGCAGTATTTT
d_call: .
clone_size: few
j_call: TRBJ2-3
v_call: TRBV24-1

cdr3_aa: CASSVGGGFAYTDTQYF
cdr3_nt: TGTGCCAGCAGCGTAGGGGGGGGGTTCGCCTACACAGATACGCAGTATTTT
d_call: TRBD2
clone_size: once
j_call: TRBJ2-3
v_call: TRBV9

cdr3_aa: CASSEADRTSTTGELFF
cdr3_nt: TGTGCCAGCAGTGAAGCAGACAGGACTAGCACCACCGGGGAGCTGTTTTTT
d_call: TRBD2
clone_size: .
j_call: TRBJ2-2
v_call: TRBV2

cdr3_aa: CSVDRGQETQYF
cdr3_nt: TGCAGCGTCGACAGGGGCCAAGAGACCCAGTACTTC
d_call: TRBD1
clone_size: .
j_call: TRBJ2-5
v_call: TRBV29-1

cdr3_aa: CASWGPAPSSGANVLTF
cdr3_nt: TGTGCCAGTTGGGGCCCGGCCCCCTCCTCTGGGGCCAACGTCCTGACTTTC
d_call: .
clone_size: once
j_call: TRBJ2-6
v_call: TRBV19

cdr3_aa: CASRLERGTNTGELFF
cdr3_nt: TGTGCCAGCAGGCTAGAGCGGGGAACGAACACCGGGGAGCTGTTTTTT
d_call: TRBD2
clone_size: .
j_call: TRBJ2-2
v_call: TRBV12-3/TRBV12-4

cdr3_aa: CASSYGQPGGNTEAFF
cdr3_nt: TGTGCCAGCAGTTATGGACAACCAGGAGGGAACACTGAAGCTTTCTTT
d_call: .
clone_size: .
j_call: TRBJ1-1
v_call: TRBV12-3/TRBV12-4